These T cell receptor beta chains were read from a single sample in a study of blood T cells in healthy people across ages. One entry per CDR3 protein, called by TCRdb with MiXCR from the 5' RACE reads. The sample has 450,000 to 600,000 distinct CDR3 sequences, about a quarter seen once. The data also belong to a second study, concerning T cells of mothers and their children.

The sequencing input was blood. Receptor source: a boy between 2 and 10 years old in good health. Both conserved end residues are part of each CDR3. The order of the fields is D gene, J gene, clone size, CDR3 length, V gene, CDR3 DNA, CDR3 protein. D genes are given only for firm matches. Not all rows give a size; the values are once, few, many and, for expanded clones, a class.

>-|TRBJ2-7|few|15|TRBV20-1
TGCAGTGCCCGAGCTAAGCGGGCATCGAGCTACGAGCAGTACTTC
CSARAKRASSYEQYF
>TRBD1|TRBJ1-2|-|15|TRBV27
TGTGCCAGCAGTTTCCTTCAGACAGGGGGGGGAGGCTACACCTTC
CASSFLQTGGGGYTF
>-|TRBJ2-5|-|13|TRBV12-3/TRBV12-4
TGTGCCAGCAGTTTACGAGGGGAAGAGACCCAGTACTTC
CASSLRGEETQYF
>TRBD2|TRBJ2-5|-|13|TRBV29-1
TGCAGCGTGGGAGGGCTTGATCAAGAGACCCAGTACTTC
CSVGGLDQETQYF
>-|TRBJ2-1|few|14|TRBV29-1
TGCAGCGTTGAAGAAGGTCCGTTTTGGAATGAGCAGTTCTTC
CSVEEGPFWNEQFF
>-|TRBJ2-7|-|12|TRBV20-1
TGCAGTGCTAGATCTGGACTTTACGAGCAGTACTTC
CSARSGLYEQYF
>TRBD2|TRBJ2-1|-|16|TRBV28
TGTGCCAGCAGTTTGGGTACTAGCGGGGGGGGAGATGAGCAGTTCTTC
CASSLGTSGGGDEQFF
>TRBD2|TRBJ2-7|-|18|TRBV7-2
TGTGCCAGCAGCTTACACCCAGCGGGGGCGTGGAGTCGGAACGAGCAGTACTTC
CASSLHPAGAWSRNEQYF
>TRBD2|TRBJ2-1|many|14|TRBV20-1
TGCAGTGCCCACAGACTAGCGGGAGACAATGAGCAGTTCTTC
CSAHRLAGDNEQFF
>-|TRBJ2-1|-|15|TRBV6-2/TRBV6-3
TGTGCCAGCAGTCATGTAACCACAACCCACAATGAGCAGTTCTTC
CASSHVTTTHNEQFF
>-|TRBJ2-5|-|13|TRBV19
TGTGCCAGTAGTACGCTACACGGGTACGAGCAGCACTTC
CASSTLHGYEQHF
>-|TRBJ1-2|few|15|TRBV21-1
TGTGCCAGCAGCAAAAAGGTTGGGGGAACGGATGGCTACACCTTC
CASSKKVGGTDGYTF
>-|TRBJ2-7|many|14|TRBV7-9
TGTGCCAGCAGCTTAGCGGGAGCTGGGTACGAGCAGTACTTC
CASSLAGAGYEQYF
>-|TRBJ2-7|few|13|TRBV6-6
TGTGCCAGCAGTTACGGGGTTAGGGACGAGCAGTACTTC
CASSYGVRDEQYF
>-|TRBJ1-6|-|13|TRBV20-1
TGCAGTGCCAGATGGAGGTTTAATTCACCCCTCCACTTT
CSARWRFNSPLHF
>-|TRBJ2-5|few|18|TRBV12-3/TRBV12-4
TGTGCCAGCAGTTCTGGACCCGCTTCCAGGACAGTACAAGAGACCCAGTACTTC
CASSSGPASRTVQETQYF
>TRBD1|TRBJ2-5|few|14|TRBV5-1
TGCGCCAGCGGTACCCACGGACAGGGGACGACCCAGTACTTC
CASGTHGQGTTQYF
>-|TRBJ2-2|-|13|TRBV10-1
TGCGCCAGCAGGAAGGACGGTACCGGGGAGCTGTTTTTT
CASRKDGTGELFF
>-|TRBJ2-4|-|15|TRBV20-1
TGCAGTGCTAGCTTTCCAGGGACCGACAAAAACATTCAGTACTTC
CSASFPGTDKNIQYF
>TRBD2|TRBJ2-3|-|14|TRBV20-1
TGCAGTGCTCCTAAGCGGGGATTTCCAGATACGCAGTATTTT
CSAPKRGFPDTQYF
>-|TRBJ2-7|-|16|TRBV7-2
TGTGCCAGCAGCTTGTATGGCGAAAATTTAAGATACGAGCAGTACTTC
CASSLYGENLRYEQYF
>-|TRBJ2-5|-|10|TRBV20-1
TGCAGTGCGAGTCTGGGGACCCAGTACTTC
CSASLGTQYF
>-|TRBJ2-1|-|17|TRBV7-9
TGTGCCAGCAGCCCTATACTTAGCGTCCGAGCGGTGAATGAGCAGTTCTTC
CASSPILSVRAVNEQFF
>-|TRBJ1-2|-|16|TRBV19
TGTGCCAGTAGTATAGATCTTAAATCAGGTCGGTCTGGCTACACCTTC
CASSIDLKSGRSGYTF
>TRBD2|TRBJ2-3|once|15|TRBV12-3/TRBV12-4
TGTGCCAGCAGTTTAGGAGGGAGGGCCCCAGATACGCAGTATTTT
CASSLGGRAPDTQYF
>-|TRBJ1-2|-|16|TRBV12-3/TRBV12-4
TGTGCCAGCAGCCTCTCGGGGGCCTTCACTAACTATGGCTACACCTTC
CASSLSGAFTNYGYTF
>-|TRBJ2-3|few|13|TRBV30
TGTGCCTGGAGTGGTTTAGCGGTAGATACGCAGTATTTT
CAWSGLAVDTQYF
>-|TRBJ2-3|-|13|TRBV9
TGTGCCAGCAGCGCCCTTAGCACAGATACGCAGTATTTT
CASSALSTDTQYF
>-|TRBJ2-7|-|12|TRBV29-1
TGCAGCGTTGAGGGGGTATCGGGCGAGCAGTACTTC
CSVEGVSGEQYF
>-|TRBJ2-7|many|12|TRBV2
TGTGCCAGCAGTCAGGACAGCCGGGGGCAGTACTTC
CASSQDSRGQYF
>-|TRBJ2-7|-|14|TRBV4-1
TGCGCCAGCAGCCATGGCAGTAGCTCCTACGAGCAGTACTTC
CASSHGSSSYEQYF
>-|TRBJ2-1|few|11|TRBV20-1
TGCAGTGCTCCCATATCCAATGAGCAGTTCTTC
CSAPISNEQFF
>-|TRBJ1-1|-|13|TRBV6-5
TGTGCCAGCAGCCGGGACACCCGGGTTGAAGCTTTCTTT
CASSRDTRVEAFF
>-|TRBJ2-2|few|14|TRBV29-1
TGCAGCGTGGCCATGTTCGCGAACACCGGGGAGCTGTTTTTT
CSVAMFANTGELFF
>TRBD1|TRBJ2-1|-|16|TRBV24-1
TGTGCCACCAGTGACCCCGGGACAGGGGGTAGGGATGAGCAGTTCTTC
CATSDPGTGGRDEQFF
>-|TRBJ2-2|-|13|TRBV29-1
TGCAGCGTTGCGAGCGCCCACACCGGGGAGCTGTTTTTT
CSVASAHTGELFF
>-|TRBJ2-7|-|12|TRBV20-1
TGCAGTGCTAGAAGGCAGACGGTCGAGCAGTACTTC
CSARRQTVEQYF